This T cell receptor beta chain derives from a study of blood T cell repertoires in COVID-19. Study-level information: Samples of COVID-19 (acute and convalescent) were obtained from the United States, Italy and Spain.

The study recruited people aged roughly 18 to 100 years across approximately 24 US areas. Authors' data handling: Reference gene primer amplification yielded estimated nucleated cell counts. Sequenced by immunoSEQ multiplex PCR; TCRdb stores in-frame clones only, minus some. V and J calls and clone size follow that table, whereas D and trimming were derived from the DNA. The sample shows about 250,000 clones, around nine tenths of them seen only once. The ends lost 3 bases at V and 4 bases at J; junction bases unmatched: 8. CDR3 length: 17 amino acids. CDR1 and CDR2 (germline): SGHNT, YYREEE (reference sequence).

The receptor was isolated from a woman aged 50 to 60 who had recovered from COVID-19. Sequencing was done on a sample of PBMCs or T cells enriched from blood (not recorded which). The gene calls are TRBV5-4 and TRBJ2-1; 12 bases line up with TRBD2. CDR3 in DNA: TGTGCCAGCAGCTCCCGACTAGCGGGAGATGGGTACAATGAGCAGTTCTTC. This translates into CASSSRLAGDGYNEQFF.